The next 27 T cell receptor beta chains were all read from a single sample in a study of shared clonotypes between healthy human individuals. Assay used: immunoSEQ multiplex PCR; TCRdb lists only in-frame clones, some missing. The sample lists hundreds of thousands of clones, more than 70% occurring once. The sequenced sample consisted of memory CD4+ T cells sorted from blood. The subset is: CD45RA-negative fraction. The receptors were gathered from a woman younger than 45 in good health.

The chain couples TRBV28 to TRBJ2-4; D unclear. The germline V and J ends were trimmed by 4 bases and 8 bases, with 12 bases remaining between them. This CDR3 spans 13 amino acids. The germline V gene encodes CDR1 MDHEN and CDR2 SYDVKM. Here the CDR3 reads CASSYSRSDIQYF. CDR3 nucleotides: TGTGCCAGCAGTTATTCGCGGTCGGACATTCAGTACTTC.

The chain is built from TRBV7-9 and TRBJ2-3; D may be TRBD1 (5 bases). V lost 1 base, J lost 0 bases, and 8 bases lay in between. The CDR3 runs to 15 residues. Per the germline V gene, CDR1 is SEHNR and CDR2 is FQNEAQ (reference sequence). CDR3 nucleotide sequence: TGTGCCAGCAGCTTAGAGGGGCAAAGCACAGATACGCAGTATTTT. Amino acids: CASSLEGQSTDTQYF.

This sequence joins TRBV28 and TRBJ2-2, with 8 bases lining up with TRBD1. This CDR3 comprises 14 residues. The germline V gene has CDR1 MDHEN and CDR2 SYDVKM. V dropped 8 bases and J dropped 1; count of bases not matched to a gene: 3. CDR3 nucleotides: TGTGCCAGCCGGACAGGGATGAACACCGGGGAGCTGTTTTTT. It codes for CASRTGMNTGELFF.

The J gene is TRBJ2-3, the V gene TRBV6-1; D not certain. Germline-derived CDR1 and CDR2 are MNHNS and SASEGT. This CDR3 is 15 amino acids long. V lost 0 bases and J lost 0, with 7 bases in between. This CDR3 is CASSEAPGSTDTQYF. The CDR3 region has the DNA TGTGCCAGCAGTGAAGCTCCCGGGAGCACAGATACGCAGTATTTT.

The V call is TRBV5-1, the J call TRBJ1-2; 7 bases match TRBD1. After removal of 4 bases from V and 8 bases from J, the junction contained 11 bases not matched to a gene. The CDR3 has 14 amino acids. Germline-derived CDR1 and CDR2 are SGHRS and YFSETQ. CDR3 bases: TGCGCCAGCAGCCCAGGGACAGAGGGTCAAGGCTACACCTTC. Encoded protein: CASSPGTEGQGYTF.

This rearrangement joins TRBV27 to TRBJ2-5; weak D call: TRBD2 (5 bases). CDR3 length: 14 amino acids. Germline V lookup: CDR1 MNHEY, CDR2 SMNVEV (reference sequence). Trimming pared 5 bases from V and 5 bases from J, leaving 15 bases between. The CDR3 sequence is CASSPNVGGETQYF. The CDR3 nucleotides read TGTGCCAGCAGTCCCAACGTGGGCGGGGAGACCCAGTACTTC.

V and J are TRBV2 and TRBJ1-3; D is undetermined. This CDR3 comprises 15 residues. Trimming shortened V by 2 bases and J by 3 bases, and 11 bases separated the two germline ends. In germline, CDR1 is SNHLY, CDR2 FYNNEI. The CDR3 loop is CASSEIQASGNTIYF. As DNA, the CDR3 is TGTGCCAGCAGTGAAATTCAGGCGAGTGGAAACACCATATATTTT.

The CDR3 sequence: CASSSPGLYEQYF. Written as DNA, the CDR3 is TGTGCCAGCAGCTCCCCTGGTTTGTACGAGCAGTACTTC. The chain recombines TRBV7-8 with TRBJ2-7, with D hard to call. The length of the CDR3 is 13 residues. Germline CDR1 SGHVS, CDR2 FQNEAQ. V was clipped by 4 bases and J by 4 bases, with 11 bases between them. The full variable domain, rest sourced from reference TRBV7-8 and TRBJ2-7, is GAGVSQSPRYKVAKRGQDVALRCDPISGHVSLFWYQQALGQGPEFLTYFQNEAQLDKSGLPSDRFFAERPEGSVSTLKIQRTQQEDSAVYLCASSSPGLYEQYFGPGTRLTVT.

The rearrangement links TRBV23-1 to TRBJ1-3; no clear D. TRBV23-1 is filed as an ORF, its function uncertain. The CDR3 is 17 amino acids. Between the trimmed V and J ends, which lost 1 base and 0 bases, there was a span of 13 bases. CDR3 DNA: TGCGCCAGCAGTCAATTTGGTTTCTACAACTCTGGAAACACCATATATTTT. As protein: CASSQFGFYNSGNTIYF.

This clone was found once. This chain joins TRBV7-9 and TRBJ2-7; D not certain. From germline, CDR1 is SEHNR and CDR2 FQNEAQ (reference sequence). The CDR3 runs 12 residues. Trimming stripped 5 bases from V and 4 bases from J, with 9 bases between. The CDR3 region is CASSEGPYEQYF. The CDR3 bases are TGTGCCAGCAGCGAAGGACCGTACGAGCAGTACTTC.

The CDR3 nucleotides are TGTGCCAGCAGTTCAAACCGGGGTCTAGGGCACGAGCAGTACTTC. It is translated as CASSSNRGLGHEQYF. The V call is TRBV6-1, the J call TRBJ2-7; perhaps TRBD2 as D (5 bases). The germline V gene has CDR1 MNHNS and CDR2 SASEGT. The CDR3 covers 15 residues. Trimming stripped 5 bases from V and 5 bases from J, with 19 bases between.

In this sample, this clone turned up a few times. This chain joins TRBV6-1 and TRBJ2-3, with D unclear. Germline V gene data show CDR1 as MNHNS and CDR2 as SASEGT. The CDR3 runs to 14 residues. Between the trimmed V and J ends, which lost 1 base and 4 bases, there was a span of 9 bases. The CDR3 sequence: CASSEGSRADTQYF. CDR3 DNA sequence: TGTGCCAGCAGTGAAGGGAGTAGGGCAGATACGCAGTATTTT.

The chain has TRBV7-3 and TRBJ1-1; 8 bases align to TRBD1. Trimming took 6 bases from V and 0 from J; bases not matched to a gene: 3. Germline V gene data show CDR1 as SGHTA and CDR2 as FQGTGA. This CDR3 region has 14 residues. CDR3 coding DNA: TGTGCCAGCAGTTTGGACAGGGTGAACACTGAAGCTTTCTTT. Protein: CASSLDRVNTEAFF.

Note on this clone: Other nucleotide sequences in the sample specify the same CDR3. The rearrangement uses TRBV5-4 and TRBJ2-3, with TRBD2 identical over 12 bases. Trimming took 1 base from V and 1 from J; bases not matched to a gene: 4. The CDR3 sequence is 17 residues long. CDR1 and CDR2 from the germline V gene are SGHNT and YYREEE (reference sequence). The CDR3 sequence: CASSLKTSGSGTDTQYF. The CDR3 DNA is TGTGCCAGCAGCTTGAAGACTAGCGGGAGTGGCACAGATACGCAGTATTTT.

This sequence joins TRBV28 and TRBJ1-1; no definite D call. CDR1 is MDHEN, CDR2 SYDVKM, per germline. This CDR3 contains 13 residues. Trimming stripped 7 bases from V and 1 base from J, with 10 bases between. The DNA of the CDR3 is TGTGCCAGCATCGTGGGAGGGAACACTGAAGCTTTCTTT. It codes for CASIVGGNTEAFF.

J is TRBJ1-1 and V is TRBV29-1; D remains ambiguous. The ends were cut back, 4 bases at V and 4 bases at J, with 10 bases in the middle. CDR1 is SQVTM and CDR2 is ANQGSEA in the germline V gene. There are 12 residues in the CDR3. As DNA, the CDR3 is TGCAGCGTTGCTGGGGTTAGCACTGAAGCTTTCTTT. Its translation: CSVAGVSTEAFF.

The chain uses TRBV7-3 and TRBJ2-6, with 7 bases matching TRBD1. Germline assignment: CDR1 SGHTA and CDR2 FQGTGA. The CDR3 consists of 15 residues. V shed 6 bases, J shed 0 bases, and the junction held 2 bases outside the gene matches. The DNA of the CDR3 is TGTGCCAGCAGTTCAGGGGGCTCTGGGGCCAACGTCCTGACTTTC. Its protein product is CASSSGGSGANVLTF.

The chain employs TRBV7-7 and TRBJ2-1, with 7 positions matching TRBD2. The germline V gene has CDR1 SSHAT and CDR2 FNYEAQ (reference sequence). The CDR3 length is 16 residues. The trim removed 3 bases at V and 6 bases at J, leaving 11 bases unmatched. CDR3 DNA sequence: TGTGCCAGCAGCTTGATTAGCGGGCAGGAGGGCAATGAGCAGTTCTTC. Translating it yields CASSLISGQEGNEQFF.

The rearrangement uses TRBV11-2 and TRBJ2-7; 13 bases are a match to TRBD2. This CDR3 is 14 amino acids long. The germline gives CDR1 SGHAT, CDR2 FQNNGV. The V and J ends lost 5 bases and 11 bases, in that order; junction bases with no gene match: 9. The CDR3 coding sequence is TGTGCCAGCAGCCCCGACCCGGGACTAGCGGGAAAGTACTTC. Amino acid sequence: CASSPDPGLAGKYF.

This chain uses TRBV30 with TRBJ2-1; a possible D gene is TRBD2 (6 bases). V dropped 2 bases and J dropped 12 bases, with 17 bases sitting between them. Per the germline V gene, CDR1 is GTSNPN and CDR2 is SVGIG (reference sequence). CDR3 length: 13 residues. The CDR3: CAWSPHRELGQFF. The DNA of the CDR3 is TGTGCCTGGAGTCCACATCGGGAGCTCGGGCAGTTCTTC.

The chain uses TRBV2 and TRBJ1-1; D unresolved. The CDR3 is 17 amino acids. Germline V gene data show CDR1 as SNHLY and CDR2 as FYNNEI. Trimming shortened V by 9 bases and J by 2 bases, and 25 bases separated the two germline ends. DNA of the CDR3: TGTGCCAGTTCACGGCCCAGGACCACCGCTAAAAACACTGAAGCTTTCTTT. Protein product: CASSRPRTTAKNTEAFF.

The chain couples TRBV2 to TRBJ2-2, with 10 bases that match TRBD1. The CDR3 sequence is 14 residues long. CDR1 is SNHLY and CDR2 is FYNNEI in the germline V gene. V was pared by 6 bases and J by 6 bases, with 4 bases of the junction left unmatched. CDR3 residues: CASRAGTGAGELFF. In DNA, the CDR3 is TGTGCCAGCAGGGCCGGGACAGGGGCCGGGGAGCTGTTTTTT.

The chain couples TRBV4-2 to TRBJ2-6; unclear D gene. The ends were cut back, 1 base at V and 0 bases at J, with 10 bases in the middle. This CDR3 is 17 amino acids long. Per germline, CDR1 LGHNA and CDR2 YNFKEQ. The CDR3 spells CASSQVITLSGANVLTF. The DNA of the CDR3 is TGTGCCAGCAGCCAAGTAATTACACTCTCTGGGGCCAACGTCCTGACTTTC.

CDR3 in amino acids: CAITPRQGSYEQYF. In nucleotides, the CDR3 is TGTGCCATCACCCCACGACAGGGTAGCTACGAGCAGTACTTC. This chain joins TRBV10-3 and TRBJ2-5; TRBD1 aligns across 7 bases. The J call is in doubt because the DNA end fits TRBJ2-7 better. Germline lookup yields CDR1 ENHRY and CDR2 SYGVKD. The CDR3 runs 14 residues.

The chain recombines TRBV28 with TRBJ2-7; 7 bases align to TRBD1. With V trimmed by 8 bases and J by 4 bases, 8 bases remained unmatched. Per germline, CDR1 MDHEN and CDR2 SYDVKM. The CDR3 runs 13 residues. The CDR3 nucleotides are TGTGCCAGCGGTAGGGGACAGAATTACGAGCAGTACTTC. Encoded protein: CASGRGQNYEQYF.

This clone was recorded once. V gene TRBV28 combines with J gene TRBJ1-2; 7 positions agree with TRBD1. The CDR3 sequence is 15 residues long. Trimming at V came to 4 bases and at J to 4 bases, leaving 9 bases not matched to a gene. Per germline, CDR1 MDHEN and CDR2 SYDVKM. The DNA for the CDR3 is TGTGCCAGCAGTTCCCCGAACAGGGGCGGCTATGGCTACACCTTC. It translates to CASSSPNRGGYGYTF.

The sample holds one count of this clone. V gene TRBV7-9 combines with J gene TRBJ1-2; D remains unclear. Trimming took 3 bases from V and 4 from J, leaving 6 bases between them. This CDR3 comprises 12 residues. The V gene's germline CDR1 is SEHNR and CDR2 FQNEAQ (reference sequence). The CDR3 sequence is CASSFDSYGYTF. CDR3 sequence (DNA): TGTGCCAGCAGCTTTGACTCCTATGGCTACACCTTC.